This T cell receptor beta chain was identified during a study of beta chain features in type 1 diabetes. The germline V gene has CDR1 MDHEN and CDR2 SYDVKM. V was cut by 3 bases and J by 2 bases, with 8 bases left in between. This CDR3 is built from 14 residues. Investigators reverse transcribed all isolated RNA, so they sequenced expressed TCRB transcripts. Repertoires were generated with immunoSEQ multiplex PCR, while TCRdb's copy carries only in-frame clones and drops some. The sample has a few hundred thousand clones; more than 9.5% are singletons. J is TRBJ1-5 and V is TRBV28, with no clear D. The sequence came from a woman younger than 45 in good health. Material: naive CD4+ T cells from blood. This chain's CDR3 is CASSLSTGNQPQHF. In DNA, the CDR3 is TGTGCCAGCAGTTTGAGCACAGGCAATCAGCCCCAGCATTTT.